The source of this TCR beta chain is a study of blood T cell repertoires in COVID-19. Study overall: Sources were T cells, B-cell-depleted T cells, or PBMCs; the material itself was cDNA or gDNA.

V was trimmed by 1 base and J by 1 base, leaving 7 bases between them. This CDR3 is built from 14 residues. CDR1 is LGHDT and CDR2 is YNNKEL in the germline V gene (reference sequence). In the original processing: Estimates of nucleated cell counts were drawn from the amplification of reference gene primers. Measured with immunoSEQ multiplex PCR; TCRdb has only the in-frame clones, and not every one. The V and J calls and clone size come from that table; D and trimming were worked out from the DNA. The sample has some 260,000 clones, 88% seen once. Notes on this clone: The identical CDR3 is also encoded by other nucleotide sequences in the sample.

The receptor's source is a man at least 80 years old with acute or convalescent COVID-19. Sequenced input: peripheral blood. The chain combines TRBV3-1 (or the pseudogene TRBV3-2) with TRBJ1-2, with TRBD1 as a possible D gene (6 bases). For the CDR3, the DNA is TGTGCCAGCAGCCAAGCAGGGGTTAACTATGGCTACACCTTC. Its protein is CASSQAGVNYGYTF.